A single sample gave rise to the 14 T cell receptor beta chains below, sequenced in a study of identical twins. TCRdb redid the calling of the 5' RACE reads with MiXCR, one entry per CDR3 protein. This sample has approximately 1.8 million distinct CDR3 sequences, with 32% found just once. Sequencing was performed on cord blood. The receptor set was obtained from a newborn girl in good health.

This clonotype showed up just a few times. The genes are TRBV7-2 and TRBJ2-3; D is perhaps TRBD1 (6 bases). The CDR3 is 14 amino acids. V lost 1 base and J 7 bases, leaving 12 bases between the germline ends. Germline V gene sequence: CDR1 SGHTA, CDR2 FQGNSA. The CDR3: CASSLDPGDHTQYF. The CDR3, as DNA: TGTGCCAGCAGCTTAGATCCAGGGGATCATACGCAGTATTTT.

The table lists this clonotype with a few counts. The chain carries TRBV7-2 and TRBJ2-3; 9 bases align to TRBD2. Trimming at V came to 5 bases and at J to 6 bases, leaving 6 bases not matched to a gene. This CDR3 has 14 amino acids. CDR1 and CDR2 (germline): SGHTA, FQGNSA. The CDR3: CASSPGLALDTQYF. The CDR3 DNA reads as TGTGCCAGCAGCCCCGGACTAGCGTTGGATACGCAGTATTTT.

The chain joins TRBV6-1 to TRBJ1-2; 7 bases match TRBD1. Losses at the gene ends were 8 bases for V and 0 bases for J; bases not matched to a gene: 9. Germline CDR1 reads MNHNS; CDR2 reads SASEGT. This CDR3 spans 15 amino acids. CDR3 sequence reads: CASAQRTGSNYGYTF. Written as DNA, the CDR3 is TGTGCCAGCGCCCAAAGGACAGGTTCTAACTATGGCTACACCTTC.

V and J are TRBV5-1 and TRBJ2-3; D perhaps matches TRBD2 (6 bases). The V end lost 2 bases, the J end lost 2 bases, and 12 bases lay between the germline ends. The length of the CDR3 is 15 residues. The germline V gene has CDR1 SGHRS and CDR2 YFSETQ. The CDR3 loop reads CASSFGRRSTDTQYF. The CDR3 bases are TGCGCCAGCAGCTTTGGGAGGAGATCCACAGATACGCAGTATTTT.

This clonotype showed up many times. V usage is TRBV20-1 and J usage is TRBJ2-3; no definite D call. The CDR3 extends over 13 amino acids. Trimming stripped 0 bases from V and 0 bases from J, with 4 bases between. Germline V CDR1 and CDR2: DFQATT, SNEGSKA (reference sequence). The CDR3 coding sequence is TGCAGTGCTAGAGATGACAGCACAGATACGCAGTATTTT. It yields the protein CSARDDSTDTQYF.

The DNA of the CDR3 is TGTGCCAGCAGCGCCAATGGGGGGGGGAACGGCTCACCCCTCCACTTT. It encodes CASSANGGGNGSPLHF. The chain recombines TRBV9 with TRBJ1-6; weak D call: TRBD1 (5 bases). CDR1 is SGDLS, CDR2 YYNGEE, per germline. This CDR3 comprises 16 residues. Trimming took off 3 bases at V and 10 bases at J, with 20 bases between the two ends.

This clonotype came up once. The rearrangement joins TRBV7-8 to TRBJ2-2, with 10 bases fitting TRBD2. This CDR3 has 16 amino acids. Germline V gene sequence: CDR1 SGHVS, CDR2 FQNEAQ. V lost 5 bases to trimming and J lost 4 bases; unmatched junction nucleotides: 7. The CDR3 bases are TGTGCCAGCAGCCCCCTAGCGGGAGTCGTCACCGGGGAGCTGTTTTTT. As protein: CASSPLAGVVTGELFF.

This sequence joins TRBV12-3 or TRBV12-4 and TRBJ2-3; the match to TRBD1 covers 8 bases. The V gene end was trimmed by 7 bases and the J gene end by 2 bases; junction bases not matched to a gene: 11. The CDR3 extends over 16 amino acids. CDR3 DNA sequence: TGTGCCAGCAATGGACGACAGGGGCGACTCACAGATACGCAGTATTTT. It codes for CASNGRQGRLTDTQYF.

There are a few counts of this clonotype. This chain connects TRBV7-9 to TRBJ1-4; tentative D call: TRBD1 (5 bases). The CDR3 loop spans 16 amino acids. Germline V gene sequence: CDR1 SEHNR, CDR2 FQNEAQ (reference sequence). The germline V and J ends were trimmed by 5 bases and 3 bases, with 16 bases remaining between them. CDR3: CASSLSSGIANEKLFF. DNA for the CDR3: TGTGCCAGCAGCCTAAGCTCAGGGATAGCTAATGAAAAACTGTTTTTT.

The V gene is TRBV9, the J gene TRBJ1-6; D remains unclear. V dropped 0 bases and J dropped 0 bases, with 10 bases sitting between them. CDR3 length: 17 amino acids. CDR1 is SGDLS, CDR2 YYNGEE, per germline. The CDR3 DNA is TGTGCCAGCAGCGTAGTTCCGATAAGCTCCTATAATTCACCCCTCCACTTT. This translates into CASSVVPISSYNSPLHF.

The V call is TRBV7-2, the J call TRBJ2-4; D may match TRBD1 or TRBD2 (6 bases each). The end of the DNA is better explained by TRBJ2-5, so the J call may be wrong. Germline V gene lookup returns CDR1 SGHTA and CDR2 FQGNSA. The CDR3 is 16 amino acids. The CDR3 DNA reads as TGTGCCAGCAGTTTAAGCCGAATCTTAGGGGGGGAGACCCAGTACTTC. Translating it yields CASSLSRILGGETQYF.

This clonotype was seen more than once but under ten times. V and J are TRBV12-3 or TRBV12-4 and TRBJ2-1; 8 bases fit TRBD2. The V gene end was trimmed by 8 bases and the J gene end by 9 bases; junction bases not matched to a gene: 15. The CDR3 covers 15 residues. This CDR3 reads CASSVSREGLGEQFF. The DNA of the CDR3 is TGTGCCAGCTCAGTATCCCGGGAGGGGTTGGGTGAGCAGTTCTTC.

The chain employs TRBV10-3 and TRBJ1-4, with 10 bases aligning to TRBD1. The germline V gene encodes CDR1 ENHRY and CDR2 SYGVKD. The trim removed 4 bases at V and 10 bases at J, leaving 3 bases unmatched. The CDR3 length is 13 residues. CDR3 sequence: CAISGDRGGKLFF. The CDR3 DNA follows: TGTGCCATCAGTGGGGACAGGGGTGGAAAACTGTTTTTT.

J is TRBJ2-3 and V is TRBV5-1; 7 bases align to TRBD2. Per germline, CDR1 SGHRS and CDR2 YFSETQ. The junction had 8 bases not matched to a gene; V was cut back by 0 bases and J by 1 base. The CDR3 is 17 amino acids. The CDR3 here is CASSLGPRLAGTDTQYF. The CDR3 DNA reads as TGCGCCAGCAGCTTGGGGCCCCGGCTAGCGGGCACAGATACGCAGTATTTT.